The 16 T cell receptor beta chains presented below share a single source sample, sequenced in a study of shared T cell receptors in the human thymus. Sequencing used immunoSEQ multiplex PCR; TCRdb keeps in-frame clones, though not all of them. The sample shows roughly 68,000 clones, roughly 96% of them seen only once. The sequenced sample consisted of thymocytes. The source is a human donor.

The genes are TRBV7-9 and TRBJ1-2, with 7 positions matching TRBD1. This CDR3 comprises 15 residues. Trimming cost V 4 bases and J 6 bases; bases outside gene matches: 11. Germline loops: CDR1 SEHNR, CDR2 FQNEAQ (reference sequence). CDR3 protein: CASSSGQLTGHGYTF. CDR3 in DNA: TGTGCCAGCAGCTCGGGACAGCTAACTGGGCATGGCTACACCTTC. Together with reference TRBV7-9 and TRBJ1-2, the CDR3 gives the full variable domain: DTGVSQNPRHKITKRGQNVTFRCDPISEHNRLYWYRQTLGQGPEFLTYFQNEAQLEKSRLLSDRFSAERPKGSFSTLEIQRTEQGDSAMYLCASSSGQLTGHGYTFGSGTRLTVV.

The chain joins TRBV27 to TRBJ2-2, with 12 bases that match TRBD2. CDR1 and CDR2 (germline): MNHEY, SMNVEV (reference sequence). V lost 3 bases and J lost 2; bases outside the gene matches: 7. The CDR3 contains 18 residues. The CDR3 bases are TGTGCCAGCAGTTTGCTAGCGGGGGGGGGCCTCAACACCGGGGAGCTGTTTTTT. This encodes CASSLLAGGGLNTGELFF.

The V gene is TRBV7-2, the J gene TRBJ2-1, with 11 bases aligning to TRBD2. V was clipped by 6 bases and J by 0 bases; unmatched bases: 10. The length of the CDR3 is 18 residues. The germline CDR1 and CDR2 sequences are SGHTA and FQGNSA. The CDR3, as DNA: TGTGCCAGCAGTCCACTAGCGGGGGCGGGGATCTCCTACAATGAGCAGTTCTTC. Translating gives CASSPLAGAGISYNEQFF. Full variable domain (missing parts from reference TRBV7-2 and TRBJ2-1): GAGVSQSPSNKVTEKGKDVELRCDPISGHTALYWYRQSLGQGLEFLIYFQGNSAPDKSGLPSDRFSAERTGGSVSTLTIQRTQQEDSAVYLCASSPLAGAGISYNEQFFGPGTRLTVL.

The chain links TRBV28 to TRBJ2-4, with TRBD1 matching over 7 bases. The CDR3 contains 17 residues. J gave up 2 bases and V 9 bases, and 16 bases lay outside the gene matches. Germline V gene data show CDR1 as MDHEN and CDR2 as SYDVKM. The CDR3 nucleotides read TGTGCCAGGGAAAGACCGACGACAGGGAACCCCAAAAACATTCAGTACTTC. Its translation: CARERPTTGNPKNIQYF.

This clone was counted a few times. The rearrangement links TRBV25-1 to TRBJ1-6, with 8 bases matching TRBD1. CDR1 and CDR2 (germline): MGHDK, SYGVNS. The CDR3 spans 15 residues. The J segment lost 10 bases and the V segment lost 3 bases, leaving 8 bases of the junction unmatched. In DNA, the CDR3 is TGTGCCAGCAGTGATCGGGACAGGCCCATCTCACCCCTCCACTTT. It specifies CASSDRDRPISPLHF.

The J gene is TRBJ1-2, the V gene TRBV27; tentative D call: TRBD1 (5 bases). The CDR3 is made up of 14 amino acids. V shed 4 bases and J shed 3 bases, with 12 bases lying between them. Germline V gene lookup returns CDR1 MNHEY and CDR2 SMNVEV (reference sequence). CDR3 nucleotide sequence: TGTGCCAGCAGTTCCTTCTGGGGGGACTATGGCTACACCTTC. Encoded protein: CASSSFWGDYGYTF.

The J gene is TRBJ2-5, the V gene TRBV7-8; 8 nucleotides line up with TRBD1. This CDR3 contains 17 residues. After removal of 1 base from V and 3 bases from J, the junction contained 10 bases not matched to a gene. Germline V gene lookup returns CDR1 SGHVS and CDR2 FQNEAQ. The CDR3 reads CASSLVGSQGAEETQYF. CDR3 sequence (DNA): TGTGCCAGCAGCTTAGTCGGCAGTCAGGGGGCGGAAGAGACCCAGTACTTC.

The CDR3 here is CASSPKTFYYGYTF. The DNA of the CDR3 is TGTGCCAGTAGTCCCAAGACTTTCTATTATGGCTACACCTTC. The chain employs TRBV19 and TRBJ1-2; no definite D call. There are 14 residues in the CDR3. Trimming stripped 5 bases from V and 5 bases from J, with 15 bases between. Germline values: CDR1 LNHDA, CDR2 SQIVND (reference sequence).

J is TRBJ1-6 and V is TRBV28; D uncertain. CDR3 length: 15 residues. The V gene's germline CDR1 is MDHEN and CDR2 SYDVKM. V lost 0 bases and J 9 bases, leaving 12 bases between the germline ends. The CDR3 DNA follows: TGTGCCAGCAGTTTATGGCTCGGGGAAGGTTCACCCCTCCACTTT. This gives the protein CASSLWLGEGSPLHF.

In this sample, this clone turned up once. The rearrangement joins TRBV28 to TRBJ2-3; TRBD2 agrees at 12 bases. The CDR3 extends over 18 amino acids. CDR1 is MDHEN, CDR2 SYDVKM, per germline. The trim removed 3 bases at V and 3 bases at J, leaving 10 bases unmatched. CDR3 bases: TGTGCCAGCAGTTTTTCACCTAGCGGGGGGGCCTTAACAGATACGCAGTATTTT. Translated: CASSFSPSGGALTDTQYF.

The J gene is TRBJ2-7, the V gene TRBV30, with D unclear. V was shortened by 0 bases and J by 7 bases, with 25 bases between the two germline ends. The CDR3 has 17 residues. CDR1 is GTSNPN and CDR2 is SVGIG in the germline V gene (reference sequence). DNA for the CDR3: TGTGCCTGGAGTGTCATAGGATCAGCGACGATACATCGAGAGCAGTACTTC. Its translation: CAWSVIGSATIHREQYF.

The gene calls are TRBV9 and TRBJ1-1, with TRBD1 identical over 10 bases. This CDR3 is 16 amino acids long. V shed 0 bases, J shed 3 bases, and the junction held 5 bases outside the gene matches. Germline-derived CDR1 and CDR2 are SGDLS and YYNGEE. The CDR3 loop reads CASSVDRDRGYTEAFF. DNA for the CDR3: TGTGCCAGCAGCGTAGATCGGGACAGGGGATACACTGAAGCTTTCTTT.

The chain recombines TRBV2 with TRBJ1-5; D may be TRBD1 (5 bases). Germline V CDR1 and CDR2: SNHLY, FYNNEI. The CDR3 is 17 amino acids. V shed 2 bases and J shed 6 bases, with 20 bases lying between them. The CDR3 coding sequence is TGTGCCAGCAGTGAAATCGGGGCGCTGGACACAGGTCAGCCCCAGCATTTT. It codes for CASSEIGALDTGQPQHF.

V is TRBV4-3 and J is TRBJ2-5; 8 bases fit TRBD2. The junction had 11 bases not matched to a gene; V was cut back by 3 bases and J by 2 bases. The CDR3 is 17 residues long. CDR1 is LGHNA and CDR2 is YSLEER in the germline V gene. The CDR3 here is CASSHLPGGDTQETQYF. The CDR3 DNA follows: TGCGCCAGCAGCCATCTCCCCGGGGGGGACACGCAAGAGACCCAGTACTTC.

The chain uses TRBV4-1 and TRBJ1-4; no reliable D call. This CDR3 region has 15 residues. In germline, CDR1 is MGHRA, CDR2 YSYEKL. V dropped 1 base and J dropped 1 base, with 7 bases sitting between them. The CDR3 region has the DNA TGCGCCAGCAGCCAAGGAGGCAAAACTAATGAAAAACTGTTTTTT. Its translation: CASSQGGKTNEKLFF.

This chain links TRBV9 with TRBJ2-6; 12 nucleotides align to TRBD1. Germline values: CDR1 SGDLS, CDR2 YYNGEE. The CDR3 loop spans 19 amino acids. Trimming cost V 4 bases and J 3 bases; bases outside gene matches: 11. CDR3 region: CASSQPSGTGGYGANVLTF. Here the CDR3 DNA reads TGTGCCAGCAGCCAGCCCTCGGGGACAGGGGGCTATGGGGCCAACGTCCTGACTTTC.